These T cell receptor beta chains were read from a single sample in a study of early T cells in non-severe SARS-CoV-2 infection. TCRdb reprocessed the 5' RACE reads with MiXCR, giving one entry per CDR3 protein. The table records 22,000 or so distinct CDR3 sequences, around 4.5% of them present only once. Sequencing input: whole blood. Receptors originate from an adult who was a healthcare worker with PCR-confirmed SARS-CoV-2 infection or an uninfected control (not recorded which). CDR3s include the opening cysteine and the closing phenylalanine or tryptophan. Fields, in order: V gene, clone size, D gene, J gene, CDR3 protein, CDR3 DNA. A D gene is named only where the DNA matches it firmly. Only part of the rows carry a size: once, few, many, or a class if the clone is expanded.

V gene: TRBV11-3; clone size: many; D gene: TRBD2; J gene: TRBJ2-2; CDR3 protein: CASSLGGRATGELFF; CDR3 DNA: TGTGCCAGCAGCTTAGGCGGGAGGGCCACCGGGGAGCTGTTTTTT
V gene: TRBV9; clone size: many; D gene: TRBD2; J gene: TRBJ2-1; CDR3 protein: CASSVGLGLAGVVNEQFF; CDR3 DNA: TGTGCCAGCAGCGTAGGTCTGGGACTAGCGGGAGTAGTAAATGAGCAGTTCTTC
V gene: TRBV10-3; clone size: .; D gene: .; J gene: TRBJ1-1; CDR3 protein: CAISSQPTKAFF; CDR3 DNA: TGTGCCATCAGTTCACAGCCCACTAAAGCTTTCTTT
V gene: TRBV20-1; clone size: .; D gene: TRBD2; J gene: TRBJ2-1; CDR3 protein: CSASLRGSYNEQFF; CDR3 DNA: TGCAGTGCTAGTTTGCGGGGGTCCTACAATGAGCAGTTCTTC
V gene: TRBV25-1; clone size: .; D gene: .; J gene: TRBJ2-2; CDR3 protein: CASSEYGGSNTGELFF; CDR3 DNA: TGTGCCAGCAGTGAATATGGGGGGTCGAACACCGGGGAGCTGTTTTTT
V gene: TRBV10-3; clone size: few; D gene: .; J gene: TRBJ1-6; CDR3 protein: CAISELGDNSPLHF; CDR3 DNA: TGTGCCATCAGTGAATTGGGGGATAATTCACCCCTCCACTTT
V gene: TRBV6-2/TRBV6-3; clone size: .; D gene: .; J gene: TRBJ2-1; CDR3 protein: CASSYPVNEQFF; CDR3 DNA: TGTGCCAGCAGTTACCCAGTAAATGAGCAGTTCTTC
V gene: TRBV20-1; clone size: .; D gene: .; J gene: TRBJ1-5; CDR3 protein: CSALQGSNQPQHF; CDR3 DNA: TGCAGTGCTCTACAGGGCAGCAATCAGCCCCAGCATTTT
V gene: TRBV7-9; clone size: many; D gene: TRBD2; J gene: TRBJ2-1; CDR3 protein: CASSLGLAGGSSSSYNEQFF; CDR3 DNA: TGTGCCAGCAGCCTAGGACTAGCGGGAGGGAGTTCTAGCTCCTACAATGAGCAGTTCTTC
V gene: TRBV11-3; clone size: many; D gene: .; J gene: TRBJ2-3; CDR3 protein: CASSPTGTDTQYF; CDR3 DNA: TGTGCCAGCAGCCCTACAGGGACAGATACGCAGTATTTT
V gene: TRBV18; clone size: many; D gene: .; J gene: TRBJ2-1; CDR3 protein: CASSFDSAEQFF; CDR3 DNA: TGTGCCAGCTCATTTGACAGTGCAGAGCAGTTCTTC
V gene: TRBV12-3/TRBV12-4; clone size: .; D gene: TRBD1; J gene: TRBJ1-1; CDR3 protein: CASSLRDRGHTEAFF; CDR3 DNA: TGTGCCAGCAGTTTACGGGACAGGGGACACACTGAAGCTTTCTTT
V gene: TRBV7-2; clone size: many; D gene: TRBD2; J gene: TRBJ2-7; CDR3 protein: CASSLMLAGAKNEQYF; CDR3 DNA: TGTGCCAGCAGCTTAATGCTAGCGGGAGCGAAGAACGAGCAGTACTTC